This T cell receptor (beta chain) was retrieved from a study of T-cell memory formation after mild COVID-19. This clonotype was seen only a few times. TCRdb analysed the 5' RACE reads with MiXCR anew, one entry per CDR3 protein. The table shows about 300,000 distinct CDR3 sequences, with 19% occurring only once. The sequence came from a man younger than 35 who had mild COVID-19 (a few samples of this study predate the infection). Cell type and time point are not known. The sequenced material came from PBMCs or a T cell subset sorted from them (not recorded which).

In DNA, the CDR3 is TGCGCCAGCAGCTTGGCCACAGGCCTGGAGACCCAGTACTTC. The encoded protein is CASSLATGLETQYF. The chain carries TRBV5-1 and TRBJ2-5; TRBD1 might be the D (5 bases). This CDR3 is built from 14 residues. The germline V and J ends were trimmed by 0 bases and 5 bases, with 11 bases remaining between them. Germline V gives CDR1 SGHRS, CDR2 YFSETQ.